The 14 T cell receptor beta chains below come from one sample, sequenced in a study of shared clonotypes between healthy human individuals. Generated by immunoSEQ multiplex PCR, the TCRdb table keeps only in-frame clones and is missing some. Of some 1,400,000 clones in the sample, over 95% were seen once. Sequencing used naive CD4+ T cells sorted from blood. Noted subset: CD45RA+ positively selected. Receptor source: a young man in good health.

The rearrangement links TRBV5-4 to TRBJ2-5; possible D gene TRBD2, 5 bases. The CDR3 covers 16 residues. Trimming stripped 0 bases from V and 2 bases from J, with 14 bases between. In germline, CDR1 is SGHNT, CDR2 YYREEE (reference sequence). The CDR3 region has the DNA TGTGCCAGCAGCTTGGTCGGGCGGGTAACGCAAGAGACCCAGTACTTC. As protein: CASSLVGRVTQETQYF.

This chain connects TRBV7-9 to TRBJ2-7, with D perhaps matching TRBD1 (5 bases). CDR3 length: 17 amino acids. V lost 2 bases to trimming and J lost 0 bases, with 17 bases between them. Germline-derived CDR1 and CDR2 are SEHNR and FQNEAQ (reference sequence). The DNA of the CDR3 is TGTGCCAGCAGCTTAAGTCAAGGCAGGGATTCCTCCTACGAGCAGTACTTC. Its translation: CASSLSQGRDSSYEQYF.

The chain recombines TRBV7-2 with TRBJ2-2; D remains ambiguous. V lost 5 bases and J 7 bases, leaving 11 bases between the germline ends. CDR1 is SGHTA and CDR2 is FQGNSA in the germline V gene. The CDR3 has 13 amino acids. CDR3 region: CASSPSPIGELFF. CDR3 sequence (DNA): TGTGCCAGCAGCCCTTCTCCCATCGGGGAGCTGTTTTTT.

The chain is built from TRBV30 and TRBJ1-1; no firm D call. V was pared by 0 bases and J by 1 base, with 9 bases between. This CDR3 contains 14 residues. CDR1 and CDR2 from the germline V gene are GTSNPN and SVGIG (reference sequence). CDR3 in amino acids: CAWSVLLGNTEAFF. DNA for the CDR3: TGTGCCTGGAGTGTACTACTAGGGAACACTGAAGCTTTCTTT.

V usage is TRBV4-1 and J usage is TRBJ2-3; TRBD2 matches at 10 bases. Per the germline V gene, CDR1 is MGHRA and CDR2 is YSYEKL. After removal of 5 bases from V and 2 bases from J, the junction contained 4 bases not matched to a gene. The CDR3 runs to 15 residues. The CDR3 spells CASSLAGGSTDTQYF. DNA for the CDR3: TGCGCCAGCAGCTTAGCGGGAGGTTCCACAGATACGCAGTATTTT.

On this clone: The sample carries other DNA sequences with the same CDR3. The chain uses TRBV2 and TRBJ2-7; no reliable D call. Germline values: CDR1 SNHLY, CDR2 FYNNEI. The CDR3 is 12 residues long. V lost 0 bases and J lost 4, with 4 bases in between. CDR3 sequence: CASSEATYEQYF. In DNA form, the CDR3 reads TGTGCCAGCAGTGAAGCAACTTACGAGCAGTACTTC.

The CDR3 spells CASSLDYRRNTEAFF. In DNA form, the CDR3 reads TGTGCCAGCAGCTTAGATTACAGGAGGAACACTGAAGCTTTCTTT. The chain has TRBV11-2 and TRBJ1-1; maybe TRBD1 (5 bases). The V gene lost 0 bases and the J gene lost 1 base, with 9 bases spanning the gap. Germline CDR1 reads SGHAT; CDR2 reads FQNNGV. The CDR3 is made up of 15 amino acids.

The rearrangement uses TRBV7-3 and TRBJ2-1; the D gene could be TRBD1 or TRBD2 (5 bases each). From germline, CDR1 is SGHTA and CDR2 FQGTGA. CDR3 length: 17 residues. V was pared by 2 bases and J by 0 bases, with 14 bases between. As DNA, the CDR3 is TGTGCCAGCAGCTTAGGGGACCGATGGAGCTCCTACAATGAGCAGTTCTTC. This sequence encodes CASSLGDRWSSYNEQFF.

This clone was recorded once. The chain joins TRBV7-9 to TRBJ2-3; 9 nucleotides agree with TRBD2. Germline trimming cut 2 bases from V and 1 base from J; bases unmatched to any gene: 4. This CDR3 has 16 residues. The V gene's germline CDR1 is SEHNR and CDR2 FQNEAQ (reference sequence). The CDR3 DNA reads as TGTGCCAGCAGCTTAATTGCTAGCGGGGGCACAGATACGCAGTATTTT. It specifies CASSLIASGGTDTQYF.

The chain has TRBV6-1 and TRBJ2-7; TRBD2 agrees at 7 bases. Germline assignment: CDR1 MNHNS and CDR2 SASEGT. J gave up 2 bases and V 2 bases, and 6 bases lay outside the gene matches. This CDR3 region has 15 residues. The CDR3 spells CASSEFSGLTYEQYF. CDR3 nucleotide sequence: TGTGCCAGCAGTGAATTTAGCGGGCTGACCTACGAGCAGTACTTC.

This chain uses TRBV5-6 with TRBJ2-4; D might be TRBD1 (6 bases). The germline V gene has CDR1 SGHDT and CDR2 YYEEEE. Trimming cost V 1 base and J 3 bases, with 11 bases left between them. This CDR3 contains 15 residues. The CDR3 region is CASSLLDRLKNIQYF. The DNA of the CDR3 is TGTGCCAGCAGCTTGCTGGACAGACTCAAAAACATTCAGTACTTC.

The V call is TRBV6-6, the J call TRBJ2-1; D gene ambiguous. The CDR3 runs 15 residues. Germline V lookup: CDR1 MNHNY, CDR2 SVGAGI (reference sequence). For the CDR3, the DNA is TGTACCGTTTGCAGCAGTGATCCCTCCTACAATGAGCAGTTCTTC. Protein sequence: CTVCSSDPSYNEQFF.

The chain combines TRBV11-3 with TRBJ2-3; 11 bases align to TRBD2. The CDR3 spans 18 residues. Looked up from germline, CDR1 is SGHNT and CDR2 is YENEEA. V lost 3 bases and J lost 4; bases outside the gene matches: 12. Here the CDR3 DNA reads TGTGCCAGCAGCTTTGGCCCGGTACTAGCGGGAGTGCCAGATACGCAGTATTTT. Protein sequence: CASSFGPVLAGVPDTQYF.

This sequence joins TRBV6-1 and TRBJ1-3; maybe TRBD1 (5 bases). The CDR3 consists of 14 residues. Per germline, CDR1 MNHNS and CDR2 SASEGT. V lost 4 bases and J lost 7, with 14 bases in between. CDR3 DNA sequence: TGTGCCAGCAGTGTTCAAAGCGGGGGGAACACCATATATTTT. It codes for CASSVQSGGNTIYF.